One and the same sample provided the 12 T cell receptor beta chains below, sequenced in a study of blood T cell repertoires in COVID-19. Assay: immunoSEQ multiplex PCR; the TCRdb copy retains only in-frame clones and omits some. The sample yields 310,000 or so clones, roughly nine tenths seen once. Material for sequencing was peripheral blood. Source of these receptors: a woman aged 25 to 45 with COVID-19, enrolled during active disease.

The V and J genes are TRBV12-3 or TRBV12-4 and TRBJ1-5; TRBD1 is a possible D gene (5 bases). V was shortened by 1 base and J by 11 bases, with 9 bases between the two germline ends. The CDR3 runs 12 residues. The CDR3 nucleotides read TGTGCCAGCAGTTTAGGCAGGGCCGCCCAGCATTTT. This translates into CASSLGRAAQHF.

The chain combines TRBV19 with TRBJ1-2, with 9 bases identical to TRBD1. The CDR3 consists of 15 residues. Germline CDR1 LNHDA, CDR2 SQIVND (reference sequence). V dropped 4 bases and J dropped 4; count of bases not matched to a gene: 7. The CDR3 here is CASSTTQGASYGYTF. In DNA form, the CDR3 reads TGTGCCAGTAGTACCACACAGGGGGCTAGCTATGGCTACACCTTC.

The J gene is TRBJ1-2, the V gene TRBV4-1; D is perhaps TRBD1 (6 bases). The CDR3 runs to 15 residues. V gave up 3 bases and J gave up 6 bases, with 17 bases separating them. From germline, CDR1 is MGHRA and CDR2 YSYEKL. The CDR3 DNA reads TGCGCCAGCAGCCATGGGGGGGCGAGGGGCGATGGCTACACCTTC. Its protein product is CASSHGGARGDGYTF.

This sequence joins TRBV19 and TRBJ1-1; 8 bases are shared with TRBD1. Per the germline V gene, CDR1 is LNHDA and CDR2 is SQIVND (reference sequence). The J segment lost 0 bases and the V segment lost 10 bases, leaving 4 bases of the junction unmatched. The CDR3 runs 13 residues. CDR3 region: CAIKQGVNTEAFF. CDR3 sequence (DNA): TGTGCCATTAAACAGGGGGTGAACACTGAAGCTTTCTTT.

This clone was seen more than once but under ten times. The gene calls are TRBV5-5 and TRBJ1-1, with 9 bases matching TRBD1. The CDR3 runs to 15 residues. Germline V gene data show CDR1 as SGHKS and CDR2 as YYEKEE (reference sequence). The J segment lost 4 bases and the V segment lost 2 bases, leaving 6 bases of the junction unmatched. The CDR3, as DNA: TGTGCCAGCAGCTTTGCCGGGACAGGGTTCACTGAAGCTTTCTTT. As protein: CASSFAGTGFTEAFF.

This chain joins TRBV5-4 and TRBJ1-1, with D unclear. V was shortened by 0 bases and J by 1 base, with 4 bases between the two germline ends. Germline V gives CDR1 SGHNT, CDR2 YYREEE (reference sequence). This CDR3 has 13 amino acids. Written as DNA, the CDR3 is TGTGCCAGCAGCTTGGTAGCGAACACTGAAGCTTTCTTT. This encodes CASSLVANTEAFF.

J is TRBJ1-2 and V is TRBV28; D gene ambiguous. Per germline, CDR1 MDHEN and CDR2 SYDVKM. Trimming shortened V by 2 bases and J by 8 bases, and 9 bases separated the two germline ends. The CDR3 is 12 residues long. The CDR3 region is CASSLMGGGYTF. CDR3 DNA: TGTGCCAGCAGTTTAATGGGAGGGGGCTACACCTTC.

A few counts support this clone. J is TRBJ2-2 and V is TRBV4-2, with D possibly being TRBD1 (6 bases). Per germline, CDR1 LGHNA and CDR2 YNFKEQ. V was shortened by 4 bases and J by 6 bases, with 9 bases between the two germline ends. The CDR3 is 13 residues long. The CDR3 reads CASSRGGAGELFF. CDR3 DNA sequence: TGTGCCAGCAGCCGAGGGGGAGCCGGGGAGCTGTTTTTT.

The chain couples TRBV4-1 to TRBJ2-5; 10 positions agree with TRBD2. The CDR3 extends over 14 amino acids. V shed 4 bases, J shed 4 bases, and the junction held 3 bases outside the gene matches. The germline V gene encodes CDR1 MGHRA and CDR2 YSYEKL. As DNA, the CDR3 is TGCGCCAGCAGCCCCGGGACTAGCGTAGAGACCCAGTACTTC. Protein product: CASSPGTSVETQYF.

This clone was observed a handful of times. The chain links TRBV19 to TRBJ1-4, with TRBD1 identical over 9 bases. The CDR3 sequence is 16 residues long. The trim removed 8 bases at V and 1 base at J, leaving 8 bases unmatched. Germline V gives CDR1 LNHDA, CDR2 SQIVND (reference sequence). This chain's CDR3 is CASSLQGAGTNEKLFF. The CDR3 nucleotides read TGTGCCAGTTCCCTACAGGGGGCAGGAACTAATGAAAAACTGTTTTTT.

This chain joins TRBV28 and TRBJ1-1; tentative D call: TRBD1 (6 bases). CDR1 is MDHEN and CDR2 is SYDVKM in the germline V gene. This CDR3 comprises 13 residues. The DNA of the CDR3 is TGTGGGACAGCAGATCTTAGGCTGGCTGAAGCTTTCTTT. Its translation: CGTADLRLAEAFF. Drawing the rest from reference TRBV28 and TRBJ1-1, the complete variable domain is DVKVTQSSRYLVKRTGEKVFLECVQDMDHENMFWYRQDPGLGLRLIYFSYDVKMKEKGDIPEGYSVSREKKERFSLILESASTNQTSMYLCGTADLRLAEAFFGQGTRLTVV.

V gene TRBV6-1 combines with J gene TRBJ1-2; D may be TRBD1 (6 bases). V dropped 1 base and J dropped 4 bases, with 16 bases sitting between them. Germline V lookup: CDR1 MNHNS, CDR2 SASEGT. There are 16 residues in the CDR3. CDR3 DNA: TGTGCCAGCAGTGAAGAGGGGGGGCGGTTGGCCTATGGCTACACCTTC. Residues: CASSEEGGRLAYGYTF.